Presented here are 11 T cell receptor beta chains from one specimen sequenced in a study of blood T cell repertoires in COVID-19. Using immunoSEQ multiplex PCR, the repertoire was profiled, and TCRdb retains in-frame clones only, with some absent. The table lists around 73,000 clones, about four fifths of them singletons. Sequenced: peripheral blood. The receptor set was obtained from a human donor in a cohort sampled during active COVID-19.

The V gene is TRBV6-5, the J gene TRBJ1-6; tentatively, D is TRBD1 (5 bases). V dropped 8 bases and J dropped 6 bases, with 17 bases sitting between them. Per germline, CDR1 MNHEY and CDR2 SVGAGI. The CDR3 extends over 15 amino acids. The CDR3 DNA reads TGTGCCAGCCAGGGAGGGGCAGCGGGTAATTCACCCCTCCACTTT. The encoded protein is CASQGGAAGNSPLHF.

This clone occurred once. This chain uses TRBV2 with TRBJ2-7, with D hard to call. Germline assignment: CDR1 SNHLY and CDR2 FYNNEI. CDR3 length: 14 amino acids. The V gene lost 1 base and the J gene lost 2 bases, with 9 bases spanning the gap. CDR3 nucleotides: TGTGCCAGCAGTGAAGGAACAGTGGCCTACGAGCAGTACTTC. Amino acid sequence: CASSEGTVAYEQYF.

This clone was seen just once. The chain carries TRBV7-2 and TRBJ2-1; 9 nucleotides match TRBD2. The CDR3 covers 16 residues. Germline-derived CDR1 and CDR2 are SGHTA and FQGNSA. V dropped 5 bases and J dropped 2; count of bases not matched to a gene: 7. CDR3 region: CASSVTAGGTYNEQFF. The CDR3 nucleotides are TGTGCCAGCAGCGTCACCGCGGGGGGGACCTACAATGAGCAGTTCTTC.

The chain is built from TRBV5-1 and TRBJ2-1; 13 positions agree with TRBD2. The CDR3 covers 17 residues. The trim removed 4 bases at V and 4 bases at J, leaving 8 bases unmatched. Germline lookup yields CDR1 SGHRS and CDR2 YFSETQ. The CDR3 region has the DNA TGCGCCAGCAGCCCGAGACTAGCGGGGGGCCAGTACAATGAGCAGTTCTTC. It encodes CASSPRLAGGQYNEQFF.

This clone was recorded a few times. V gene TRBV6-5 combines with J gene TRBJ2-7, with D perhaps matching TRBD1 (7 bases). Germline CDR1 is MNHEY and CDR2 is SVGAGI. The CDR3 sequence is 15 residues long. The V end was cut by 5 bases, the J end by 1 base, with 15 bases between. CDR3 sequence reads: CASSQYAGQSYEQYF. CDR3 DNA: TGTGCCAGCAGTCAGTATGCGGGACAGTCCTACGAGCAGTACTTC.

The rearrangement links TRBV27 to TRBJ1-1; 8 nucleotides agree with TRBD1. CDR3 length equals 15 residues. CDR1 MNHEY and CDR2 SMNVEV come from the germline V gene (reference sequence). V shed 4 bases, J shed 0 bases, and the junction held 4 bases outside the gene matches. This chain's CDR3 is CASSYRGIMNTEAFF. The CDR3 DNA reads TGTGCCAGCAGTTACAGGGGGATAATGAACACTGAAGCTTTCTTT.

The chain recombines TRBV6-5 with TRBJ1-5, with a weak D call TRBD1 (6 bases). In germline, CDR1 is MNHEY, CDR2 SVGAGI. The length of the CDR3 is 15 residues. Trimming stripped 7 bases from V and 2 bases from J, with 15 bases between. Here the CDR3 reads CASKLGARGNQPQHF. The CDR3 nucleotides read TGTGCCAGCAAACTGGGGGCTCGCGGCAATCAGCCCCAGCATTTT.

CDR3 nucleotide sequence: TGCGCCAGCAGCCAAGATATCACGGGTGCCGCTAATGAAAAACTGTTTTTT. Its translation is CASSQDITGAANEKLFF. V gene TRBV4-3 combines with J gene TRBJ1-4; D not certain. The CDR3 runs to 17 residues. V was clipped by 0 bases and J by 3 bases, with 14 bases between them. Per the germline V gene, CDR1 is LGHNA and CDR2 is YSLEER.

The V gene is TRBV6-2 or TRBV6-3, the J gene TRBJ2-5, with no clear D. The CDR3 has 12 residues. Germline-derived CDR1 and CDR2 are MNHEY and SVGEGT. Trimming took 2 bases from V and 4 from J, leaving 5 bases between them. CDR3 bases: TGTGCCAGCAGTTACGGCAGAGAGACCCAGTACTTC. It yields the protein CASSYGRETQYF.

Comments on this clone: A much larger clone lies one base from this, so it may be a read error. The same CDR3 is also encoded by other DNA sequences in this sample. The chain's CDR3 is CASSYGRDYGYTF. In nucleotides, the CDR3 is TGTGCCAGCAGTTACGGCAGGGACTATGGCTACACCTTC. The chain combines TRBV6-5 with TRBJ1-2; possibly TRBD1 for D (5 bases). V dropped 2 bases and J dropped 3 bases, with 7 bases sitting between them. CDR1 and CDR2 from the germline V gene are MNHEY and SVGAGI. The CDR3 sequence is 13 residues long.

The CDR3 spells CATSILSSYNEQFF. The CDR3 DNA is TGTGCCACCTCGATCCTCAGCTCCTACAATGAGCAGTTCTTC. The gene calls are TRBV2 and TRBJ2-1; D is unclear. Between the trimmed V and J ends, which lost 10 bases and 0 bases, there was a span of 13 bases. Germline V gene data show CDR1 as SNHLY and CDR2 as FYNNEI. There are 14 residues in the CDR3. Combining the CDR3 with reference TRBV2 and TRBJ2-1 gives the whole variable domain EPEVTQTPSHQVTQMGQEVILRCVPISNHLYFYWYRQILGQKVEFLVSFYNNEISEKSEIFDDQFSVERPDGSNFTLKIRSTKLEDSAMYFCATSILSSYNEQFFGPGTRLTVL.